The sequence of this TCR beta chain was determined in a study of shared clonotypes between healthy human individuals. Study-wide findings and caveats: An effect of sequencing depth on clonotype sharing among donors was expected.

Cells designated naive CD8 were CD45RO-negative and were positively selected for CCR7, with terminally differentiated effector memory CD45RA+ cells excluded. Germline V gene lookup returns CDR1 KGHSH and CDR2 LQKENI. This CDR3 contains 16 residues. Losses at the gene ends were 3 bases for V and 0 bases for J; bases not matched to a gene: 4. Remarks on this clone: Its antigen remains unidentified.

Sequencing used immunoSEQ multiplex PCR; TCRdb keeps in-frame clones, though not all of them. The repertoire has 600,000 or so clones, around 96% of them found once; the top ten carry about 0.11%. The J gene is TRBJ1-5, the V gene TRBV18; TRBD1 matches at 8 bases. This receptor was taken from a woman in her thirties in good health. Sequencing was performed on naive CD8+ T cells sorted from blood. The CDR3: CASSPGTGPSNQPQHF. CDR3 in DNA: TGTGCCAGCTCACCGGGGACAGGACCTAGCAATCAGCCCCAGCATTTT.